This T cell receptor (beta chain) appears in the sequencing data of a study of shared clonotypes between healthy human individuals (dated by TCRdb to the early 2020s). General notes on the study: The cohort comprised a couple of women and a few men aged 18 to 49 years. For each donor, CD4 naive and CD4 memory were each run on three plates, CD8 naive on two plates, and CD8 memory on one plate. Blood TCR repertoires of several healthy adults were deeply sequenced to estimate repertoire size and the extent of clonotype sharing between individuals. Different laboratories and diverse techniques were used to prepare libraries and sequence TCR repertoires, to increase sequencing depth and limit assay-specific biases. Leukapheresis yielded between about 0.85 and 9.5 billion PBMCs per donor. What the study reported, not specific to this receptor: Naive subsets generally had larger estimated clonotype richness than memory subsets did. Higher generation probabilities were observed for clonotypes shared by all four sorted-subset donors than for non-shared clonotypes. Sampling was restricted to blood, and TCR repertoires in tissue are likely to differ from TCR repertoires in blood. Incomplete sequencing was indicated by rarefaction of sorted-subset datasets, despite the large sequencing depth. Pairwise subsampling indicated that sequencing depth was expected to affect the degree of clonotype sharing among donors. Around 5.4% of naive CD4, 3.5% of naive CD8, 2.3% of memory CD4, and 0.35% to 0.4% of memory CD8 clonotypes were shared across several donors. The genetic and exposure-history diversity represented was limited by the small number of donors.

CD8 naive samples consisted of CD45RO-negative cells that were positively selected for CCR7, yielding a CD45RA+CCR7+ population without TemRA cells. The donors were healthy, HIV-negative adults who had no recently reported acute infections or vaccinations. All donors were Caucasian adults living in Nashville, Tennessee, USA. Blood was collected by leukapheresis, and PBMCs were isolated by Ficoll-Histopaque density gradient centrifugation and then cryopreserved in liquid nitrogen vapor phase. Purity and quantity of every magnetically sorted T cell population were checked by analytical flow cytometry. From each sorted fraction, genomic DNA was isolated and quantified by UV absorbance on a Nanodrop 2000c. TCR CDR3 regions were amplified from genomic DNA by multiplex PCR using the deep immunoSEQ assay. Extracted genomic DNA from each cell subset was spread evenly across all wells of several immunoSEQ 96-well plates, with each plate serving as a replicate. For sorted subsets, each replicate PCR was loaded with 150 to 250 ng genomic DNA, equivalent to about 33,000 T cell genomes. The purified libraries were quantified using a Qubit 3.0 fluorometer, sized with a Bioanalyzer 2100, and then quantified again using the KAPA Library Quantification kit. Every immunoSEQ 96-well plate was sequenced on a dedicated single-read 150-cycle Illumina NextSeq 550 flow cell. Per the original workflow: The immunoSEQ output contained only junctional sequences without quality scores, so filtering could not match that applied to full-length reads. To assign V/J genes and CDR3, sequences were annotated using PyIR, a Python wrapper for IgBLAST v1.9, with IMGT germline references. Reads were removed for weak V/J assignments (E-value above 1e-6), missing CDR3, stop codons, out-of-frame junctions, or ambiguous translated residues. V3J clonotypes were defined as sequences sharing the same inferred V gene, J gene, and CDR3 amino acid sequence. Percentage overlap between repertoires was computed as shared unique clonotypes divided by the size of the smaller repertoire. RTK rarefaction, the Chao1 estimator, and Recon v2.1 estimates of unobserved clonotypes were used to assess repertoire richness. OLGA was used to compute generation probabilities for all TCRbeta clonotypes that the gDNA method yielded from a handful of donors. TCRdb limited this immuneACCESS table to in-frame rearrangements with V and J called. A share of clones is missing; checked studies link under half to unresolved V genes, and the rest is unexplained. V and J calls and clone size follow that table, whereas D and trimming were derived from the DNA. This sample gives 800,000 or so clones in total; about 97% of them show up just once. The ten largest clones add up to less than 0.25% of the sample.

About this clone itself: Which antigen it targets is not known. Base qualities are not provided; no much larger clone lies one nucleotide away.

The germline ends are 14 bases apart after V is trimmed by 4 bases and J by 3 bases. CDR1 MNHNY and CDR2 SVGAGI are derived from the germline V gene (reference sequence). Counted from cysteine to phenylalanine, this CDR3 has 15 amino acids. Kept here is only the CDR3 DNA, which spans 45 bases and is read in frame from base 1. The rearrangement joined TRBV6-6 to TRBJ2-3; 6 matching bases give a weak D call of TRBD1. The sequence was obtained from a man younger than 45 in good health. The source material was naive CD8+ T cells sorted from blood. The cell subset or site label for this specimen denotes: CD45RA+CCR7+. The DNA sequence is as follows: TGTGCCAGCAGTTTTCAGCTCAGGGGAACAGATACGCAGTATTTT. Translation gives CASSFQLRGTDTQYF.